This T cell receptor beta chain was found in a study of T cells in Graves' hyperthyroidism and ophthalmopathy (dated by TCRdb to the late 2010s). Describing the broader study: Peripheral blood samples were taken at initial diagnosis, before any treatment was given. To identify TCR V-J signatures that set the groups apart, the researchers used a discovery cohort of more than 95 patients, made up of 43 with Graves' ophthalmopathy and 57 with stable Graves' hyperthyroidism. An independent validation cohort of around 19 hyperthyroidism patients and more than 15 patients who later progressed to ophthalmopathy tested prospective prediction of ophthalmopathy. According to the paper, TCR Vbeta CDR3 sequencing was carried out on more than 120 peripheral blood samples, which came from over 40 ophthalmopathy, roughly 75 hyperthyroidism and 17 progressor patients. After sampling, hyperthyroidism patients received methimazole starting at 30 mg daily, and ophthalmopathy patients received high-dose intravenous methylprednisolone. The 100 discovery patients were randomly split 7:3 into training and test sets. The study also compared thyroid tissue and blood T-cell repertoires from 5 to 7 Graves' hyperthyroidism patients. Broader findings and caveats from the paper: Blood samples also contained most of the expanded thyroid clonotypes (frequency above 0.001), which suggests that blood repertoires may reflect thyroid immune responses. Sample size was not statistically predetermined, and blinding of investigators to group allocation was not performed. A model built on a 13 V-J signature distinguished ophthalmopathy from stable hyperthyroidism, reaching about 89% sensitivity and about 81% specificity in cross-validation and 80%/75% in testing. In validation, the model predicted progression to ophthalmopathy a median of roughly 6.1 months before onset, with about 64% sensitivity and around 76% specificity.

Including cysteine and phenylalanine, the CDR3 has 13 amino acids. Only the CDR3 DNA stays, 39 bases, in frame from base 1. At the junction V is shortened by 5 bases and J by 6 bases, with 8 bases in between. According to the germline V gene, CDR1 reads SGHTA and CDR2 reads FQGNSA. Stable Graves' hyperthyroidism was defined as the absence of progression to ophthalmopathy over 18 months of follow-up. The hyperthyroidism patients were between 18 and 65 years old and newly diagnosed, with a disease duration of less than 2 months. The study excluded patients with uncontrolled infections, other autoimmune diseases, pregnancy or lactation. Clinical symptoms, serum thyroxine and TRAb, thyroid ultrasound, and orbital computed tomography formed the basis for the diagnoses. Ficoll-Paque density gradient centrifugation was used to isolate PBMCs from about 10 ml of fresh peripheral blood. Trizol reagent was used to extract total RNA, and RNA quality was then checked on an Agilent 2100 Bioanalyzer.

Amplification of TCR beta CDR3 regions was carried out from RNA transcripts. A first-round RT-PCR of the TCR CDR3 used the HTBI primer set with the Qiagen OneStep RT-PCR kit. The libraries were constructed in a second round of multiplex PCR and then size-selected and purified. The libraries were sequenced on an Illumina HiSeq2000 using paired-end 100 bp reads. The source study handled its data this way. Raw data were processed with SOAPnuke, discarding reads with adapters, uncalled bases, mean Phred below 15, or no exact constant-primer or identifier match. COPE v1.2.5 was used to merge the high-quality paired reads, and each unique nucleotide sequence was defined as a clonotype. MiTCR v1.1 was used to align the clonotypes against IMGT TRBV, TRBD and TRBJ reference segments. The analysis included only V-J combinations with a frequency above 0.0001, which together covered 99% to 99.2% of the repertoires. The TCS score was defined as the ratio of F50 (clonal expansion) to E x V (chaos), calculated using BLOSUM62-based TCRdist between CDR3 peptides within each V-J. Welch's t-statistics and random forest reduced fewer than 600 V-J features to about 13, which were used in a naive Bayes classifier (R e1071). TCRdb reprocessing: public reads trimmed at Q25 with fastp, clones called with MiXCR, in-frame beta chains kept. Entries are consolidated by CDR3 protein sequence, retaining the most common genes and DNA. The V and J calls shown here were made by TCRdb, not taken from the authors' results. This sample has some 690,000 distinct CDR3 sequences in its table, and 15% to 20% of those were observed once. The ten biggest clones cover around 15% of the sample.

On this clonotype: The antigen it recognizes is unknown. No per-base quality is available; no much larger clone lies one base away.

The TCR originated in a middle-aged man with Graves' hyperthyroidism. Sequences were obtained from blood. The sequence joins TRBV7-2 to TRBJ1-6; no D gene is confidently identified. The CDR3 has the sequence CASSPVSNSPLHF. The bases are TGTGCCAGCAGCCCGGTCAGTAATTCACCCCTCCACTTT.